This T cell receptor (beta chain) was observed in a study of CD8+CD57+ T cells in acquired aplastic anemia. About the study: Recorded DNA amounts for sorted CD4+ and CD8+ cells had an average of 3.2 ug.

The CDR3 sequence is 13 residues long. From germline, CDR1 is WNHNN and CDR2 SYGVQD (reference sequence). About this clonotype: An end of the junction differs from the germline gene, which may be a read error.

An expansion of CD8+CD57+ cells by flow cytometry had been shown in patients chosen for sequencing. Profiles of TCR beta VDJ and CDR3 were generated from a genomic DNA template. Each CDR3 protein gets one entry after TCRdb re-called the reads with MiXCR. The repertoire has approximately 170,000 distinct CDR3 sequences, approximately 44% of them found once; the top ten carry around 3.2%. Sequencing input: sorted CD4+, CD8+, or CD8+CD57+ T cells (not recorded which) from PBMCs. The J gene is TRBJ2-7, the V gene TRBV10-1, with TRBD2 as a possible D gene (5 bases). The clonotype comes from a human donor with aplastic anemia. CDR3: CASSNGLVYEQYF. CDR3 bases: TGTGCCAGCAGTAATGGACTCGTCTACGAGCAGTACTTC.